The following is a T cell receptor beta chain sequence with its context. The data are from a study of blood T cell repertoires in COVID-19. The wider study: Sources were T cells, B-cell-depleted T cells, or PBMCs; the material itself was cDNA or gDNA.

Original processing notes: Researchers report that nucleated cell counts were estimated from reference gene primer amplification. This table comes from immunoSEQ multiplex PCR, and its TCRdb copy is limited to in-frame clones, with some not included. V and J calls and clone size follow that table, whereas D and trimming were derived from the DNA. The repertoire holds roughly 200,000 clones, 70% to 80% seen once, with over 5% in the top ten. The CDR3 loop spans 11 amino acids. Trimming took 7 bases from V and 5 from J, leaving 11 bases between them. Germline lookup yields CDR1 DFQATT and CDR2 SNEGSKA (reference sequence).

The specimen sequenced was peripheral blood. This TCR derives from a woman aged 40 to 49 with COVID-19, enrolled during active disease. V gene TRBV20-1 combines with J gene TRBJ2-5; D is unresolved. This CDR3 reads CSGILVETQYF. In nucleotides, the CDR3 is TGCAGTGGTATTTTAGTGGAGACCCAGTACTTC.